This is a list of T cell receptor beta chains from one sample in a study of CD8 T cells in Susac syndrome. TCRdb redid the calling of the immunoSEQ multiplex PCR reads with MiXCR, one entry per CDR3 protein. The sample carries under 250,000 distinct CDR3 sequences, 93% recorded once. Sequences were obtained from CD4+ T cells from PBMCs. Receptors were obtained from a human donor with multiple sclerosis. Each CDR3 is given with its conserved first and last residue. D genes are given only for firm matches. A row's size may be missing; if present it is once, few, many or a size class.

j_call clone_size d_call v_call cdr3_aa cdr3_nt
TRBJ1-1 NA NA TRBV25-1 CASSEYGGGDTEAFF TGTGCCAGCAGTGAATATGGGGGCGGAGACACTGAAGCTTTCTTT
TRBJ1-1 NA NA TRBV28 CASKGPGSLAEAFF TGTGCCAGCAAGGGGCCGGGGAGCTTGGCTGAAGCTTTCTTT
TRBJ2-5 NA NA TRBV3-1 CASSQGASDGKTQYF TGTGCCAGCAGCCAAGGGGCCTCCGACGGGAAGACCCAGTACTTC
TRBJ2-5 NA TRBD1 TRBV29-1 CSVEEQGDQETQYF TGCAGCGTTGAAGAACAGGGGGACCAAGAGACCCAGTACTTC
TRBJ2-1 few NA TRBV29-1 CSVVGSSISYNEQFF TGCAGCGTTGTGGGCAGCTCGATCTCCTACAATGAGCAGTTCTTC
TRBJ2-5 NA TRBD1 TRBV29-1 CSVGGQAQETQYF TGCAGCGTTGGGGGACAGGCTCAAGAGACCCAGTACTTC
TRBJ2-2 NA TRBD2 TRBV7-2 CASSAGLADRELFF TGTGCCAGCAGCGCGGGACTAGCCGACCGGGAGCTGTTTTTT
TRBJ2-1 NA TRBD2 TRBV7-9 CASSRASLLASPNEQFF TGTGCCAGCAGCCGTGCGTCGTTACTAGCGAGTCCCAATGAGCAGTTCTTC
TRBJ2-2 NA NA TRBV30 CAWSATGHGELFF TGTGCCTGGAGCGCGACAGGCCACGGGGAGCTGTTTTTT
TRBJ1-1 NA TRBD1 TRBV5-1 CASSLETGDGNRPFF TGCGCCAGCAGCTTGGAGACAGGGGATGGGAACCGGCCTTTCTTT
TRBJ2-1 NA TRBD2 TRBV7-2 CASSLAQGLAGGPRNEQFF TGTGCCAGCAGCTTGGCGCAGGGACTAGCGGGAGGGCCTCGGAATGAGCAGTTCTTC
TRBJ2-7 once NA TRBV5-5 CASRPGITGYPYEQYF TGTGCCAGCAGACCCGGGATCACAGGGTATCCCTACGAGCAGTACTTC
TRBJ1-2 once NA TRBV12-3/TRBV12-4 CASSLVKNYGYTF TGTGCCAGCAGTTTAGTGAAAAACTATGGCTACACCTTC
TRBJ2-2 NA NA TRBV7-6 CASSRSAGELFF TGTGCCAGCAGCCGGAGCGCCGGGGAGCTGTTTTTT
TRBJ2-3 NA NA TRBV3-1 CASSHPGVSTDTQYF TGTGCCAGCAGCCACCCCGGGGTCAGCACAGATACGCAGTATTTT
TRBJ2-3 NA NA TRBV29-1 CSAGLTPGTDTQYF TGCAGCGCCGGGTTGACCCCCGGGACAGATACGCAGTATTTT
TRBJ1-4 NA NA TRBV10-3 CAISERGHGEKLFF TGTGCCATCAGTGAACGAGGGCATGGCGAAAAACTGTTTTTT
TRBJ2-3 NA NA TRBV20-1 CSARDVADTDTQYF TGCAGTGCTAGAGATGTGGCAGATACAGATACGCAGTATTTT
TRBJ2-2 NA TRBD2 TRBV3-1 CASSTWLAGDTGELFF TGTGCCAGCAGCACGTGGCTGGCGGGGGACACCGGGGAGCTGTTTTTT
TRBJ2-2 NA TRBD1 TRBV18 CASSHRGLNTGELFF TGTGCCAGCTCGCACAGGGGGCTGAACACCGGGGAGCTGTTTTTT
TRBJ2-2 NA NA TRBV11-2 CASSLGRTAGELFF TGTGCCAGCAGCTTAGGGAGGACGGCCGGGGAGCTGTTTTTT
TRBJ1-2 NA TRBD1 TRBV6-5 CASSYSVTGRGNYGYTF TGTGCCAGCAGTTACTCGGTGACAGGGCGTGGAAACTATGGCTACACCTTC
TRBJ1-2 once NA TRBV5-1 CASSLDEGRSYGYTF TGCGCCAGCAGCTTGGATGAGGGGCGCTCCTATGGCTACACCTTC
TRBJ2-1 NA TRBD1 TRBV13 CASSLTGGSYNEQFF TGTGCCAGCAGCTTAACAGGGGGATCGTACAATGAGCAGTTCTTC
TRBJ2-1 NA TRBD2 TRBV5-1 CASSLVGTSGSSSMNEQFF TGCGCCAGCAGCTTGGTGGGGACTAGCGGGAGTTCTTCTATGAATGAGCAGTTCTTC
TRBJ1-1 NA NA TRBV12-3/TRBV12-4 CASVRASTEAFF TGTGCCAGCGTCAGGGCTAGCACTGAAGCTTTCTTT
TRBJ2-5 NA TRBD2 TRBV6-2/TRBV6-3 CASSRGLAGVETQYF TGTGCCAGCAGCCGTGGACTAGCGGGGGTAGAGACCCAGTACTTC
TRBJ2-2 NA TRBD2 TRBV7-3 CASSLASGANTGELFF TGTGCCAGCAGCTTAGCTAGCGGAGCGAACACCGGGGAGCTGTTTTTT
TRBJ2-5 NA TRBD1 TRBV29-1 CSADRGGETQYF TGCAGCGCGGACAGGGGAGGCGAGACCCAGTACTTC
TRBJ2-6 NA NA TRBV6-5 CASSYSSGVGSGANVLTF TGTGCCAGCAGTTACTCGTCGGGAGTAGGTTCTGGGGCCAACGTCCTGACTTTC
TRBJ2-1 NA TRBD2 TRBV6-5 CASSYAGEGEQFF TGTGCCAGCAGTTACGCCGGGGAGGGTGAGCAGTTCTTC
TRBJ2-5 NA NA TRBV15 CATSRDRGPQETQYF TGTGCCACCAGCAGAGATCGCGGGCCTCAAGAGACCCAGTACTTC
TRBJ2-2 NA TRBD2 TRBV7-3 CASSHGGAGELFF TGTGCCAGCAGCCATGGGGGGGCCGGGGAGCTGTTTTTT
TRBJ1-1 NA NA TRBV4-1 CASSQAPQNTEAFF TGCGCCAGCAGCCAAGCACCGCAGAACACTGAAGCTTTCTTT
TRBJ2-6 NA NA TRBV20-1 CSAWGRQAPPGGANVLTF TGCAGTGCTTGGGGGAGACAGGCCCCCCCGGGTGGGGCCAACGTCCTGACTTTC
TRBJ1-5 few NA TRBV4-1 CASSQRVGNQPQHF TGCGCCAGCAGCCAACGGGTTGGCAATCAGCCCCAGCATTTT
TRBJ2-2 NA TRBD1 TRBV25-1 CATSNRGPTGELFF TGTGCCACCTCAAACAGGGGACCCACCGGGGAGCTGTTTTTT
TRBJ2-1 NA TRBD2 TRBV24-1 CATSRGLAGGNEQFF TGTGCCACCAGTCGAGGCCTAGCGGGGGGCAATGAGCAGTTCTTC
TRBJ2-3 few NA TRBV5-1 CASSLDGDRTDTQYF TGCGCCAGCAGCTTGGACGGGGACCGCACAGATACGCAGTATTTT
TRBJ2-7 NA NA TRBV30 CAWSVSEGAYEQYF TGTGCCTGGAGTGTGAGTGAGGGAGCCTACGAGCAGTACTTC